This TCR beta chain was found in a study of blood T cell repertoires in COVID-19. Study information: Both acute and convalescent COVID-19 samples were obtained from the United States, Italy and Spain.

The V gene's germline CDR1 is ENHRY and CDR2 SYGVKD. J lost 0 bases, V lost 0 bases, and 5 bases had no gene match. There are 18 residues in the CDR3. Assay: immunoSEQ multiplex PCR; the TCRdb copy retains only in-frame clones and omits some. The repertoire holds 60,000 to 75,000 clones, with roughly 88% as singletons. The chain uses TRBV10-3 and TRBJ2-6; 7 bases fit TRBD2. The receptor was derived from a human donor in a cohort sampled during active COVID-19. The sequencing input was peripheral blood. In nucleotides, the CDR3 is TGTGCCATCAGTGAGTCGCAGGCGGGGGACTCTGGGGCCAACGTCCTGACTTTC. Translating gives CAISESQAGDSGANVLTF.